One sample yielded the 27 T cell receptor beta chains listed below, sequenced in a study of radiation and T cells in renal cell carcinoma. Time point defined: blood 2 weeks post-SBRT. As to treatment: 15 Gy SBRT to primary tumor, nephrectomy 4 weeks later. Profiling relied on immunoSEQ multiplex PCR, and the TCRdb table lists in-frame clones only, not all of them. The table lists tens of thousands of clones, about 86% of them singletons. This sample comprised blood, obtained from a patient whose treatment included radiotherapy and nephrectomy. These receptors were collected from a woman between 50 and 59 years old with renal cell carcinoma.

CDR3 bases: TGTGCCAGAAGCGGGGGCAGGGGGCAAGGTAATTCACCCCTCCACTTT. This sequence encodes CARSGGRGQGNSPLHF. V is TRBV5-3 and J is TRBJ1-6; 8 bases align to TRBD1. TRBV5-3 is annotated as an ORF whose role is uncertain. The CDR3 runs to 16 residues. Trimming took 4 bases from V and 6 from J; bases not matched to a gene: 9.

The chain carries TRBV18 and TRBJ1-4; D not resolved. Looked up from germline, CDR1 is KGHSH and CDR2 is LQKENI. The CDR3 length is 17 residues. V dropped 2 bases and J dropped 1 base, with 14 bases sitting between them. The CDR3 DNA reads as TGTGCCAGCTCACCAGGTGGTGGGAGCCGAACTAATGAAAAACTGTTTTTT. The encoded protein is CASSPGGGSRTNEKLFF.

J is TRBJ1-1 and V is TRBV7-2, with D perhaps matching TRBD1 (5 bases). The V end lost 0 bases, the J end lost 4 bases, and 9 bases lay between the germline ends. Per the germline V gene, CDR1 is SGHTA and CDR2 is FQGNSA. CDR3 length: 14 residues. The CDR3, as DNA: TGTGCCAGCAGCTTAGCGGTGGGACCCACTGAAGCTTTCTTT. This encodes CASSLAVGPTEAFF.

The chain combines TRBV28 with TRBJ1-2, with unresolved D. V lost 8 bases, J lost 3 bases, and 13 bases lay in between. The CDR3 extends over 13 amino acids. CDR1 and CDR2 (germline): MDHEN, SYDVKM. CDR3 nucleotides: TGTGCCAGCCGAGTTCCCGGTGACTATGGCTACACCTTC. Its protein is CASRVPGDYGYTF.

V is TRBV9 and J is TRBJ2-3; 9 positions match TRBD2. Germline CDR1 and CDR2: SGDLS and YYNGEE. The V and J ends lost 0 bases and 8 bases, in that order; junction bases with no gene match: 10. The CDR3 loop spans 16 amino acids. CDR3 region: CASSVGVVAGAGTQYF. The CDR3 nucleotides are TGTGCCAGCAGCGTAGGGGTGGTAGCGGGGGCTGGTACGCAGTATTTT.

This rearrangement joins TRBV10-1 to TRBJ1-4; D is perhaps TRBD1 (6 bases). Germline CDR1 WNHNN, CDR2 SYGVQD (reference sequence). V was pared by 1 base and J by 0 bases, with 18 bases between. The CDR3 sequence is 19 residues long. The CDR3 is CASSEFAGGGFATNEKLFF. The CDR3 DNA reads TGCGCCAGCAGTGAGTTCGCAGGAGGGGGTTTTGCAACTAATGAAAAACTGTTTTTT.

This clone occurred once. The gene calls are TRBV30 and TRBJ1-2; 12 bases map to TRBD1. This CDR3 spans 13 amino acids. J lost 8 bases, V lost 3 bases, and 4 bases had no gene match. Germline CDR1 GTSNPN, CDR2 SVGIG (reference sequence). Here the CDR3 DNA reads TGTGCCTGGAGGGGACAGGGGGCGCAGGGCTACACCTTC. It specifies CAWRGQGAQGYTF.

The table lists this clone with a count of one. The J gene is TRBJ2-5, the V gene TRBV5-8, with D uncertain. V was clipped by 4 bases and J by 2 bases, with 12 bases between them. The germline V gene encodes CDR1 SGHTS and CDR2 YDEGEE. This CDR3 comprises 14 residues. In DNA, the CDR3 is TGTGCCAGCAGCCCGGTGGGCACTCAAGAGACCCAGTACTTC. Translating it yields CASSPVGTQETQYF.

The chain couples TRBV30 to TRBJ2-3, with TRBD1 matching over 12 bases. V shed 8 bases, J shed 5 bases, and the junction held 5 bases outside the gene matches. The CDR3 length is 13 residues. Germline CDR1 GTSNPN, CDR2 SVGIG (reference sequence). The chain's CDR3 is CARGQGARDTQYF. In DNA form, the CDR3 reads TGTGCCCGGGGACAGGGGGCTAGAGATACGCAGTATTTT.

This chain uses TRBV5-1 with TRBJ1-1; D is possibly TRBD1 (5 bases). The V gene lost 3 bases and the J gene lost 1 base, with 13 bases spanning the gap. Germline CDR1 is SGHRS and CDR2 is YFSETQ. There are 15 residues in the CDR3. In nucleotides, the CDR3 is TGCGCCAGCAGCTGGGACCCTGCCTCGAACACTGAAGCTTTCTTT. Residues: CASSWDPASNTEAFF. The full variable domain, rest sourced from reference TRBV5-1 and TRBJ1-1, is KAGVTQTPRYLIKTRGQQVTLSCSPISGHRSVSWYQQTPGQGLQFLFEYFSETQRNKGNFPGRFSGRQFSNSRSEMNVSTLELGDSALYLCASSWDPASNTEAFFGQGTRLTVV.

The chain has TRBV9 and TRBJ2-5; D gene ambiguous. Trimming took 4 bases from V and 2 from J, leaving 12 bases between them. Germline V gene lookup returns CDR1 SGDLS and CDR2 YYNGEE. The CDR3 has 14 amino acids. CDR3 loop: CASSPGGRQETQYF. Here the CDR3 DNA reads TGTGCCAGCAGCCCAGGTGGGCGACAAGAGACCCAGTACTTC.

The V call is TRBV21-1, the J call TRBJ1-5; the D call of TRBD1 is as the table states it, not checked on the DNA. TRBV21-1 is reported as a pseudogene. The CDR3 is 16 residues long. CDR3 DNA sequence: TGTGCCAGCAGCTTCCCAGGGGAGAACAGCAATCAGCCCCAGCATTTT. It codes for CASSFPGENSNQPQHF.

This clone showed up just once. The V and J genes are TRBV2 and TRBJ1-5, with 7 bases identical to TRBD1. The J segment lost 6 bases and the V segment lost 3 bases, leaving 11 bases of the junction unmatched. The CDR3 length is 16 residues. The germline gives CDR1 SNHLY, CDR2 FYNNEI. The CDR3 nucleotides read TGTGCCAGCAGTGACTCAGGGGGAATGGTTGGTCAGCCCCAGCATTTT. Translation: CASSDSGGMVGQPQHF.

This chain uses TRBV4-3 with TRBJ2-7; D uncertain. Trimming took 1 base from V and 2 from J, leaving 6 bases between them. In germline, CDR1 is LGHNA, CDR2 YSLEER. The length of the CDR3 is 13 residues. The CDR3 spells CASSQATTYEQYF. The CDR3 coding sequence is TGCGCCAGCAGCCAAGCCACTACCTACGAGCAGTACTTC.

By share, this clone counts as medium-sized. The CDR3 DNA reads as TGTGCCAGCAGCCCGGTTCCCTGGTTCTTAGGTGGCTACACCTTC. This gives the protein CASSPVPWFLGGYTF. The chain uses TRBV7-2 and TRBJ1-2, with D unclear. Germline V gene lookup returns CDR1 SGHTA and CDR2 FQGNSA. Trimming stripped 5 bases from V and 7 bases from J, with 20 bases between. This CDR3 has 15 amino acids.

CDR3: CSVGPGPTEQYF. The CDR3 bases are TGCAGCGTTGGGCCAGGCCCCACCGAGCAGTACTTC. The rearrangement joins TRBV29-1 to TRBJ2-7, with D unclear. Germline-derived CDR1 and CDR2 are SQVTM and ANQGSEA. The CDR3 is 12 residues long. V gave up 4 bases and J gave up 6 bases, with 13 bases separating them.

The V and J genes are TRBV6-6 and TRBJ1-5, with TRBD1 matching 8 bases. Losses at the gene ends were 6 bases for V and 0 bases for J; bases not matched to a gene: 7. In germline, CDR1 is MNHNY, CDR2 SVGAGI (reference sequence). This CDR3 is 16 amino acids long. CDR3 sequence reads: CASRDRDLTSNQPQHF. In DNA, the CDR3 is TGTGCCAGCAGGGACAGGGACCTCACTAGCAATCAGCCCCAGCATTTT.

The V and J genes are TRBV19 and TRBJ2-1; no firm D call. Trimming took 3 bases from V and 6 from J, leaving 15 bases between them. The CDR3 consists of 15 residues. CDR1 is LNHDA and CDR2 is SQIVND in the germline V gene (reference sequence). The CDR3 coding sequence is TGTGCCAGTAGTATTGAACGCTATTGGGGCAATGAGCAGTTCTTC. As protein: CASSIERYWGNEQFF.

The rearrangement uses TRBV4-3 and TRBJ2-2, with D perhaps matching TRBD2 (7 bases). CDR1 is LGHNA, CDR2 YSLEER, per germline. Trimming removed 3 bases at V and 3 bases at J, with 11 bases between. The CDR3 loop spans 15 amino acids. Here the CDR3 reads CASSQGGHYTGELFF. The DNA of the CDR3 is TGCGCCAGCAGCCAGGGGGGGCATTACACCGGGGAGCTGTTTTTT.

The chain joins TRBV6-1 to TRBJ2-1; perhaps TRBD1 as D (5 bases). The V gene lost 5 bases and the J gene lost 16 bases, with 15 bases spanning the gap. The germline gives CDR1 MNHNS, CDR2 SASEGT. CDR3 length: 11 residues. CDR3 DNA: TGTGCCAGCAGTAGGACACCTTACGGTTTCTTC. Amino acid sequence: CASSRTPYGFF.

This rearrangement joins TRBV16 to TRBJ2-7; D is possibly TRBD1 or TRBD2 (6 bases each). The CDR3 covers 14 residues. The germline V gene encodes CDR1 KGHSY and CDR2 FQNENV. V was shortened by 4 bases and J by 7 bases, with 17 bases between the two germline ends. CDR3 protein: CASSPTGAREEQYF. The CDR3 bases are TGTGCCAGCAGCCCGACGGGGGCCCGTGAGGAGCAGTACTTC.

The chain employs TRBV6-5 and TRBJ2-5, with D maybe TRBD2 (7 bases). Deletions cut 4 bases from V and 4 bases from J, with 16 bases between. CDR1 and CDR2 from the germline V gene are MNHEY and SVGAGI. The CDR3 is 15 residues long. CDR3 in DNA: TGTGCCAGCAGTTCGAGAAGGGGGGGTAGAGAGACCCAGTACTTC. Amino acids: CASSSRRGGRETQYF.

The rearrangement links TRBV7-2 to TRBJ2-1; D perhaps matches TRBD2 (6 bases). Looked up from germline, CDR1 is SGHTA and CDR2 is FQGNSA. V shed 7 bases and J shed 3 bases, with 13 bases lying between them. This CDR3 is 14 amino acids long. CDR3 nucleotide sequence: TGTGCCAGCAAAAAATTGCGGGACTACAATGAGCAGTTCTTC. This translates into CASKKLRDYNEQFF.

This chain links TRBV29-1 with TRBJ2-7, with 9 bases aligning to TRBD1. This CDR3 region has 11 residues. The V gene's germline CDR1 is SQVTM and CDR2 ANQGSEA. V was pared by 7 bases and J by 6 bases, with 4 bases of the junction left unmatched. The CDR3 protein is CSAGDRAEQYF. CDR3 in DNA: TGCAGCGCCGGGGACAGGGCCGAGCAGTACTTC.

CDR3 sequence reads: CASSSVRGEKLFF. CDR3 in DNA: TGTGCCAGCAGCTCGGTCCGGGGAGAAAAACTGTTTTTT. This chain joins TRBV5-6 and TRBJ1-4; D not resolved. The germline V and J ends were trimmed by 3 bases and 8 bases, with 11 bases remaining between them. From germline, CDR1 is SGHDT and CDR2 YYEEEE. The CDR3 has 13 amino acids.

CDR3 amino acids: CASSLVYSINSPLHF. As DNA, the CDR3 is TGTGCCAGCAGCTTAGTCTACAGCATTAATTCACCCCTCCACTTT. The rearrangement uses TRBV7-2 and TRBJ1-6, with D unclear. The germline gives CDR1 SGHTA, CDR2 FQGNSA. The CDR3 totals 15 residues. With 1 base removed from V and 6 bases from J, the gap between germline ends came to 10 bases.

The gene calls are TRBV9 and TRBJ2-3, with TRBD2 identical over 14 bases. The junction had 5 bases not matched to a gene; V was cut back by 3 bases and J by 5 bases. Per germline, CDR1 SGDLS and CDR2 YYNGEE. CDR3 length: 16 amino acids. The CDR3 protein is CASSAGTSGSIDTQYF. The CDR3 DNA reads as TGTGCCAGCAGCGCGGGGACTAGCGGGAGTATAGATACGCAGTATTTT. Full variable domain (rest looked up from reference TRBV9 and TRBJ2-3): DSGVTQTPKHLITATGQRVTLRCSPRSGDLSVYWYQQSLDQGLQFLIQYYNGEERAKGNILERFSAQQFPDLHSELNLSSLELGDSALYFCASSAGTSGSIDTQYFGPGTRLTVL.